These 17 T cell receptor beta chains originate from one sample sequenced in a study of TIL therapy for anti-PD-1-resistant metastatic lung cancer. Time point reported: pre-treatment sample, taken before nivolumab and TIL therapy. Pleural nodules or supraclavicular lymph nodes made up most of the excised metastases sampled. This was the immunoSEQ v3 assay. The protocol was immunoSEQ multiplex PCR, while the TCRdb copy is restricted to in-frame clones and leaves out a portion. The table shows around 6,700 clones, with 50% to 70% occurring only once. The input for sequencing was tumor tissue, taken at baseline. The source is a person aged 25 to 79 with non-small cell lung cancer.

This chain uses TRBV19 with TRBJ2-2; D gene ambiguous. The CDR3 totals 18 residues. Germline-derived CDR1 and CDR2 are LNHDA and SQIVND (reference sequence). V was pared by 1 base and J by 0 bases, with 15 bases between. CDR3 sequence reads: CASSIGNLRATNTGELFF. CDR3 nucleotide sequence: TGTGCCAGTAGTATAGGGAATCTCCGGGCCACGAACACCGGGGAGCTGTTTTTT.

The CDR3: CASSNFPGQGSLNYGYTF. DNA for the CDR3: TGCGCCAGCAGCAACTTTCCGGGACAGGGTAGTCTCAACTATGGCTACACCTTC. The V and J genes are TRBV5-1 and TRBJ1-2; 9 nucleotides match TRBD1. CDR1 and CDR2 from the germline V gene are SGHRS and YFSETQ. Trimming at V came to 4 bases and at J to 2 bases, leaving 15 bases not matched to a gene. The CDR3 is made up of 18 amino acids.

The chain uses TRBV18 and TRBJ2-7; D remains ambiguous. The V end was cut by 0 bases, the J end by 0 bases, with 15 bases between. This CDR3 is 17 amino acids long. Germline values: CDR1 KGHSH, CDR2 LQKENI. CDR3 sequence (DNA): TGTGCCAGCTCACCACCGGAATACGGCAGAATCTCCTACGAGCAGTACTTC. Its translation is CASSPPEYGRISYEQYF.

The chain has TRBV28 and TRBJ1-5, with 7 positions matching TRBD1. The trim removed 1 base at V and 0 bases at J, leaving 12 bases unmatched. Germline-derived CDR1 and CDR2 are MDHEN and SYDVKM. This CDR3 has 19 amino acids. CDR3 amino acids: CASSLLGTVRLNSNQPQHF. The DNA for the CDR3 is TGTGCCAGCAGTTTATTGGGGACAGTGAGGCTTAATAGCAATCAGCCCCAGCATTTT.

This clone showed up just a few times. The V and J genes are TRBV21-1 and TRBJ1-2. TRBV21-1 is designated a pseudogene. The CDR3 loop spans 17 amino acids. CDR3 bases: TGTGCCAGCAGCAAAGTAATAGGGGCCTGGGGGGACTATGGCTACACCTTC. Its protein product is CASSKVIGAWGDYGYTF.

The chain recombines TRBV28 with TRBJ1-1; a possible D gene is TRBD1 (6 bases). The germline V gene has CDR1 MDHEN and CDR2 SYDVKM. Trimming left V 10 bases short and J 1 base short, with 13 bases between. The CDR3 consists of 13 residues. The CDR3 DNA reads TGTGCCACCACGCGGACAGCGAACACTGAAGCTTTCTTT. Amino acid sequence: CATTRTANTEAFF.

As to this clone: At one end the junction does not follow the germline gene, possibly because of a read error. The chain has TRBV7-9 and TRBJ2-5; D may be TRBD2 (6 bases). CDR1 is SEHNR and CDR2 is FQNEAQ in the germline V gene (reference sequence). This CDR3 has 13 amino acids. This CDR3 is CASSPTGGAGWHF. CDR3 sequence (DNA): TGTGCCAGCAGCCCTACAGGCGGGGCCGGGTGGCACTTC.

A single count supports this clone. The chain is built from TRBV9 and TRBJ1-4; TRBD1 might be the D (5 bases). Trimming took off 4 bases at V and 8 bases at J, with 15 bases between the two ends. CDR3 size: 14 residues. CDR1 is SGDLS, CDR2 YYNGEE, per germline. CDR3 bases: TGTGCCAGCAGCCTAGAAGGACGGGACGAAAAACTGTTTTTT. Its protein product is CASSLEGRDEKLFF.

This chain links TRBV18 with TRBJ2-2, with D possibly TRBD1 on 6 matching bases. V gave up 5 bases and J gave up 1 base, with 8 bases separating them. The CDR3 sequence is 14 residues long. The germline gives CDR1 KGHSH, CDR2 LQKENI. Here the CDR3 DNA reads TGTGCCAGCTCAGAGACAGGGAACACCGGGGAGCTGTTTTTT. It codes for CASSETGNTGELFF.

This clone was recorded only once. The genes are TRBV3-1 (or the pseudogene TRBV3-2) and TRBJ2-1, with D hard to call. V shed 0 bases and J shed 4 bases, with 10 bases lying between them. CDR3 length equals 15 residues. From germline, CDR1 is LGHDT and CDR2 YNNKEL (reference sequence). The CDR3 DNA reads TGTGCCAGCAGCCAAGATCGTTCCCCTTACAATGAGCAGTTCTTC. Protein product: CASSQDRSPYNEQFF.

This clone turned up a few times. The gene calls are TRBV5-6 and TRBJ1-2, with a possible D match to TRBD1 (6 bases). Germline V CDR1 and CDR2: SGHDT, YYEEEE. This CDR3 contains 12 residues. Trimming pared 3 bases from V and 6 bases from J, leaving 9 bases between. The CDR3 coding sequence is TGTGCCAGCAGCTCAGGGGACCATGGCTACACCTTC. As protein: CASSSGDHGYTF.

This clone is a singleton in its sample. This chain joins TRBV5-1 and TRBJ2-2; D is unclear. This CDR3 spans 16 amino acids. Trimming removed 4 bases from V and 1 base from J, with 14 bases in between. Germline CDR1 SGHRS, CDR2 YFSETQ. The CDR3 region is CASSRRSRGNTGELFF. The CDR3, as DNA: TGCGCCAGCAGCCGCCGCAGCCGAGGGAACACCGGGGAGCTGTTTTTT.

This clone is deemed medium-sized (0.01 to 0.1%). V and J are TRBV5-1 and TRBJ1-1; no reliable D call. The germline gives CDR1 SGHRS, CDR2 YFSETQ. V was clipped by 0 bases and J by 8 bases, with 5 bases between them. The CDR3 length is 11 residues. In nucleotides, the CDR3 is TGCGCCAGCAGCTTGGGCTTCGAAGCTTTCTTT. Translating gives CASSLGFEAFF. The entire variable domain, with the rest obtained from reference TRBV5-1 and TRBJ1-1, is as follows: KAGVTQTPRYLIKTRGQQVTLSCSPISGHRSVSWYQQTPGQGLQFLFEYFSETQRNKGNFPGRFSGRQFSNSRSEMNVSTLELGDSALYLCASSLGFEAFFGQGTRLTVV.

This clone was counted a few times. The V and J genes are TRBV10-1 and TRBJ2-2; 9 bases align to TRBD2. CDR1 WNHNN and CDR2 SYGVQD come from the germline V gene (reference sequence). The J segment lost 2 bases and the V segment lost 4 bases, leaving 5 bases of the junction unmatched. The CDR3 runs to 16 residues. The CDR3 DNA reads TGCGCCAGCAGTGTGCTAGCGGGGCTAAACACCGGGGAGCTGTTTTTT. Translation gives CASSVLAGLNTGELFF.

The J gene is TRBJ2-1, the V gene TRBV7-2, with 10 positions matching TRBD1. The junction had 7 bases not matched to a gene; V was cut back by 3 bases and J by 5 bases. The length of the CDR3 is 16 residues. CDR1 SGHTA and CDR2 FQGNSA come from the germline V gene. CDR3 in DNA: TGTGCCAGCAGCTTCAAGACAGGGGGCATTAACAATGAGCAGTTCTTC. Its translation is CASSFKTGGINNEQFF.

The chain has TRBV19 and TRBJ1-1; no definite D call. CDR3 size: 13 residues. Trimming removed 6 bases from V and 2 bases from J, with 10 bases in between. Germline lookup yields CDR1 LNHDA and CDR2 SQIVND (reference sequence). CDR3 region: CASSPRQNTEAFF. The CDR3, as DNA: TGTGCCAGTAGCCCAAGACAAAACACTGAAGCTTTCTTT.

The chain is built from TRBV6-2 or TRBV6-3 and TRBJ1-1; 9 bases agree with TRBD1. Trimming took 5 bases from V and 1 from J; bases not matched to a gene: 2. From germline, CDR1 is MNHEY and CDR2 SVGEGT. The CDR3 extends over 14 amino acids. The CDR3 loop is CASSRTGENTEAFF. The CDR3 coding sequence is TGTGCCAGCAGTCGGACAGGGGAGAACACTGAAGCTTTCTTT.